The sample holds many counts of the clone carrying this T cell receptor beta chain. The germline gives CDR1 DFQATT, CDR2 SNEGSKA (reference sequence). This CDR3 has 15 residues. Germline trimming cut 3 bases from V and 4 bases from J; bases unmatched to any gene: 8. This entry is derived from a study of T cells in Graves' hyperthyroidism and ophthalmopathy. TCR beta CDR3 regions were amplified from RNA. The primer set for the first-round RT-PCR of the TCR CDR3 was HTBI. TCRdb redid the calling of the multiplex PCR reads with MiXCR, one entry per CDR3 protein. Of approximately 600,000 distinct CDR3 sequences detected, under 15% appear once; the ten largest clones hold roughly 4.3%.

The chain couples TRBV20-1 to TRBJ2-3; 9 bases match TRBD2. This TCR was recovered from a woman between 35 and 50 years old with Graves' ophthalmopathy. The sample consisted of blood. The CDR3 bases are TGCAGTGCTAGTGGGGCGGGAGGGGGTCCAGATACGCAGTATTTT. This encodes CSASGAGGGPDTQYF.